This TCR beta chain emerged from a study of blood T cell repertoires in COVID-19. Study-wide context: The analysed material was cDNA or gDNA that came from T cells, B-cell-depleted T cells, or PBMCs.

V was cut by 4 bases and J by 0 bases, with 19 bases left in between. This CDR3 contains 19 residues. Germline values: CDR1 LGHDT, CDR2 YNNKEL (reference sequence). Only one count was recorded for this clone. Clones were read by immunoSEQ multiplex PCR, and TCRdb kept only the in-frame ones, dropping some. The table includes about 82,000 clones, 74% detected once. Specimen: peripheral blood. This TCR was sampled from a human donor with acute or convalescent COVID-19. The donor label of this sample is uncertain. The chain recombines TRBV3-1 (or the pseudogene TRBV3-2) with TRBJ1-6, with D possibly matching TRBD1 (5 bases). This chain's CDR3 is CASSPTSRQFSSYNSPLHF. In DNA form, the CDR3 reads TGTGCCAGCAGCCCTACCTCCCGACAGTTCAGCTCCTATAATTCACCCCTCCACTTT.